The text below deals with one TCR beta chain. Its antigen is unknown. The CDR3 is 15 residues long. In germline, CDR1 is WNHNN, CDR2 SYGVQD (reference sequence). Trimming stripped 0 bases from V and 8 bases from J, with 13 bases between. The record originates from a study of shared clonotypes between healthy human individuals. Produced via immunoSEQ multiplex PCR; TCRdb's table is partial and in-frame only. The top ten hold less than 0.13% of the sample, which has a few hundred thousand clones, 95% to 96% seen once. Terminally differentiated effector memory CD45RA+ cells were left out of the naive CD8 fraction, which was CD45RO-negative and positively selected for CCR7. Study-level findings and limits: All-four-donor shared clonotypes had higher generation probabilities than non-shared clonotypes did.

The receptor comes from a woman in her 30s in good health. The rearrangement joins TRBV10-1 to TRBJ1-4, with a tentative D call TRBD1 (6 bases). Sequencing input: naive CD8+ T cells sorted from blood. DNA for the CDR3: TGCGCCAGCAGTGAGTCGAGGGGGTTTGGAGAAAAACTGTTTTTT. Encoded protein: CASSESRGFGEKLFF.